This T cell receptor (beta chain) derives from a study of T cell changes during pregnancy in multiple sclerosis. This table comes from immunoSEQ multiplex PCR, and its TCRdb copy is limited to in-frame clones, with some not included. The table shows 80,000 to 100,000 clones, with approximately 93% occurring only once. Germline V gene sequence: CDR1 SGHRS, CDR2 YFSETQ. The CDR3 runs 17 residues. Trimming took 0 bases from V and 0 from J, leaving 13 bases between them. The sequence came from a female donor with multiple sclerosis, enrolled in a pregnancy study. The chain couples TRBV5-1 to TRBJ2-1; perhaps TRBD2 as D (7 bases). Source: peripheral blood, taken after pregnancy. CDR3 DNA sequence: TGCGCCAGCAGCTTGGCGGGCGGGGGCCTCTCCTACAATGAGCAGTTCTTC. It is translated as CASSLAGGGLSYNEQFF.